These 25 T cell receptor beta chains came from one sample sequenced in a study of blood T cell repertoires in COVID-19 (dated by TCRdb to 2018 to 2020). Library prep was done by the immunoSEQ multiplex PCR assay. Here the immuneACCESS table is served through TCRdb, limited to in-frame sequences with V and J called. Missing clones are a known gap in these copies; in checked studies unresolved V genes cover under half, and the rest lacks a known reason. This sample has roughly 72,000 clones in its table, and over 80% of those were observed once. Of the sample, about an eighth falls within the top ten clones. The source material was peripheral blood. The receptor source for this set is a woman at least 80 years old with acute or convalescent COVID-19.

This clone was seen more than once but under ten times. The V call is TRBV18, the J call TRBJ1-1, with 8 bases aligning to TRBD1. The CDR3 is 17 amino acids. Germline V gene lookup returns CDR1 KGHSH and CDR2 LQKENI. Trimming removed 3 bases from V and 4 bases from J; junction bases left unmatched: 13. The CDR3 loop reads CASSPRPQTGVGTEAFF. DNA for the CDR3: TGTGCCAGCTCACCCAGACCTCAGACAGGGGTAGGCACTGAAGCTTTCTTT.

This chain joins TRBV6-7 and TRBJ2-3, with TRBD2 identical over 13 bases. TRBV6-7 is sorted into the ORF group, with uncertain function. The J segment lost 0 bases and the V segment lost 8 bases, leaving 8 bases of the junction unmatched. The CDR3 covers 17 residues. As DNA, the CDR3 is TGTGCCAGCGGGACTAGCGGGACTTTCCTTAGCACAGATACGCAGTATTTT. Its protein is CASGTSGTFLSTDTQYF.

In DNA, the CDR3 is TGTGCCATCAGACGGGACAGGGGGAACTATGGCTACACCTTC. This sequence encodes CAIRRDRGNYGYTF. The V gene is TRBV10-3, the J gene TRBJ1-2; 11 bases match TRBD1. The junction had 2 bases not matched to a gene; V was cut back by 6 bases and J by 2 bases. Per the germline V gene, CDR1 is ENHRY and CDR2 is SYGVKD. This CDR3 has 14 amino acids.

The genes are TRBV7-2 and TRBJ2-5, with TRBD2 matching 8 bases. V lost 1 base to trimming and J lost 5 bases; unmatched junction nucleotides: 6. Germline V gives CDR1 SGHTA, CDR2 FQGNSA. The CDR3 loop spans 15 amino acids. CDR3 in DNA: TGTGCCAGCAGCTTAGTGGTAGCGGGACGCGAGACCCAGTACTTC. It yields the protein CASSLVVAGRETQYF.

The chain is built from TRBV18 and TRBJ2-2; 13 nucleotides line up with TRBD2. The V segment lost 4 bases and the J segment 6 bases; nucleotides outside the gene matches: 8. In germline, CDR1 is KGHSH, CDR2 LQKENI. The CDR3 totals 17 residues. The CDR3 reads CASSRTTSGRAPGELFF. The CDR3 DNA sequence: TGTGCCAGCTCACGAACTACTAGCGGGAGGGCCCCCGGGGAGCTGTTTTTT.

The chain uses TRBV7-2 and TRBJ1-2; tentative D call: TRBD1 (6 bases). The CDR3 length is 16 residues. The germline V gene has CDR1 SGHTA and CDR2 FQGNSA. V was pared by 5 bases and J by 0 bases, with 16 bases between. CDR3 sequence reads: CASSQGRGQANYGYTF. CDR3 bases: TGTGCCAGCAGCCAGGGGAGGGGCCAAGCTAACTATGGCTACACCTTC. Full variable domain (missing parts from reference TRBV7-2 and TRBJ1-2): GAGVSQSPSNKVTEKGKDVELRCDPISGHTALYWYRQSLGQGLEFLIYFQGNSAPDKSGLPSDRFSAERTGGSVSTLTIQRTQQEDSAVYLCASSQGRGQANYGYTFGSGTRLTVV.

V is TRBV14 and J is TRBJ1-1; TRBD1 might be the D (5 bases). V was shortened by 2 bases and J by 4 bases, with 11 bases between the two germline ends. The germline CDR1 and CDR2 sequences are SGHDN and FVKESK. This CDR3 is built from 14 residues. CDR3 loop: CASSQLGLLTEAFF. CDR3 nucleotide sequence: TGTGCCAGCAGCCAACTGGGACTGCTCACTGAAGCTTTCTTT.

This clone was counted a single time. The V and J genes are TRBV24-1 and TRBJ1-2; no definite D call. This CDR3 region has 13 residues. Germline CDR1 reads KGHDR; CDR2 reads SFDVKD. V gave up 9 bases and J gave up 4 bases, with 14 bases separating them. The CDR3 DNA reads TGTGCCACCGGCAGCGGCAGTCCCTATGGCTACACCTTC. Translated: CATGSGSPYGYTF.

The chain joins TRBV19 to TRBJ2-1; D remains unclear. Germline loops: CDR1 LNHDA, CDR2 SQIVND (reference sequence). Deletions cut 3 bases from V and 9 bases from J, with 9 bases between. The CDR3 is 12 residues long. The CDR3 loop reads CASSIARGEQFF. Written as DNA, the CDR3 is TGTGCCAGTAGTATTGCGAGAGGTGAGCAGTTCTTC. Together with reference TRBV19 and TRBJ2-1, the CDR3 gives the full variable domain: DGGITQSPKYLFRKEGQNVTLSCEQNLNHDAMYWYRQDPGQGLRLIYYSQIVNDFQKGDIAEGYSVSREKKESFPLTVTSAQKNPTAFYLCASSIARGEQFFGPGTRLTVL.

The chain links TRBV20-1 to TRBJ2-2; a weak D match, TRBD2 (6 bases). Trimming left V 3 bases short and J 4 bases short, with 15 bases between. The CDR3 sequence is 15 residues long. From germline, CDR1 is DFQATT and CDR2 SNEGSKA (reference sequence). In DNA, the CDR3 is TGCAGTGCTAGTCCGTCGGGAGTCGGCACCGGGGAGCTGTTTTTT. It translates to CSASPSGVGTGELFF.

CDR3: CASSYTTWNTEAFF. CDR3 nucleotides: TGTGCCAGCAGCTACACGACATGGAACACTGAAGCTTTCTTT. This chain joins TRBV7-6 and TRBJ1-1; D ambiguous. Trimming removed 4 bases at V and 1 base at J, with 10 bases between. The CDR3 totals 14 residues. CDR1 is SGHVS, CDR2 FNYEAQ, per germline.

The chain couples TRBV30 to TRBJ2-7, with TRBD1 identical over 8 bases. The CDR3 loop spans 12 amino acids. CDR1 is GTSNPN, CDR2 SVGIG, per germline (reference sequence). After removal of 4 bases from V and 3 bases from J, the junction contained 2 bases not matched to a gene. The CDR3 here is CAWTGGGYEQYF. The CDR3 DNA reads TGTGCCTGGACAGGGGGCGGCTACGAGCAGTACTTC.

This clone was counted a single time. The chain has TRBV9 and TRBJ1-2, with TRBD1 as a possible D gene (5 bases). The V gene's germline CDR1 is SGDLS and CDR2 YYNGEE. Trimming pared 0 bases from V and 4 bases from J, leaving 10 bases between. The CDR3 runs 14 residues. In DNA form, the CDR3 reads TGTGCCAGCAGCGTAGGGGAAGGGGCCTATGGCTACACCTTC. It specifies CASSVGEGAYGYTF.

The chain uses TRBV19 and TRBJ2-6; D perhaps matches TRBD1 (5 bases). Germline V gives CDR1 LNHDA, CDR2 SQIVND (reference sequence). Deletions cut 6 bases from V and 2 bases from J, with 14 bases between. The CDR3 loop spans 16 amino acids. The CDR3, as DNA: TGTGCCAGTAGCCGAGGCAGGGTGGCTGGGGCCAACGTCCTGACTTTC. Protein: CASSRGRVAGANVLTF. Combining the CDR3 with reference TRBV19 and TRBJ2-6 gives the whole variable domain DGGITQSPKYLFRKEGQNVTLSCEQNLNHDAMYWYRQDPGQGLRLIYYSQIVNDFQKGDIAEGYSVSREKKESFPLTVTSAQKNPTAFYLCASSRGRVAGANVLTFGAGSRLTVL.

V usage is TRBV11-2 and J usage is TRBJ2-7, with TRBD2 as a possible D gene (5 bases). This CDR3 has 14 residues. From germline, CDR1 is SGHAT and CDR2 FQNNGV. Deletions cut 5 bases from V and 6 bases from J, with 17 bases between. CDR3 nucleotide sequence: TGTGCCAGCAGCCTTAGCCCGGGATCCCCCGAGCAGTACTTC. It codes for CASSLSPGSPEQYF.

This clone appeared once. The rearrangement joins TRBV6-5 to TRBJ2-1; perhaps TRBD1 as D (6 bases). The CDR3 totals 15 residues. Germline CDR1 is MNHEY and CDR2 is SVGAGI. Trimming cost V 5 bases and J 3 bases, with 14 bases left between them. The CDR3 DNA sequence: TGTGCCAGCAGTCGGGACCAGGGGAGCTACAATGAGCAGTTCTTC. Protein product: CASSRDQGSYNEQFF.

The genes are TRBV7-9 and TRBJ2-7; 11 bases align to TRBD1. V dropped 6 bases and J dropped 1; count of bases not matched to a gene: 8. The CDR3 spans 16 residues. The germline V gene has CDR1 SEHNR and CDR2 FQNEAQ (reference sequence). CDR3 sequence: CASRGGGQGVSYEQYF. The CDR3 DNA sequence: TGTGCCAGCAGGGGCGGGGGACAGGGGGTGTCCTACGAGCAGTACTTC.

This clone was counted once. J is TRBJ1-5 and V is TRBV19, with D maybe TRBD1 (5 bases). The CDR3 is 15 residues long. Germline V lookup: CDR1 LNHDA, CDR2 SQIVND (reference sequence). The V gene lost 7 bases and the J gene lost 1 base, with 14 bases spanning the gap. DNA of the CDR3: TGTGCCAGTATAGCGGGTTCAGGGAGCAATCAGCCCCAGCATTTT. Amino acid sequence: CASIAGSGSNQPQHF.

The gene calls are TRBV20-1 and TRBJ2-7; 10 positions match TRBD2. There are 12 residues in the CDR3. The V segment lost 3 bases and the J segment 9 bases; nucleotides outside the gene matches: 5. Germline lookup yields CDR1 DFQATT and CDR2 SNEGSKA (reference sequence). This CDR3 is CSASRGTSAQYF. CDR3 DNA sequence: TGCAGTGCTAGTCGGGGGACTAGCGCGCAGTACTTC.

There are a few counts of this clone. The CDR3 region has the DNA TGTGCCAGCAGCCCAGACTCCCAAGAGACCCAGTACTTC. This translates into CASSPDSQETQYF. The rearrangement joins TRBV7-9 to TRBJ2-5, with D unclear. CDR3 length: 13 amino acids. The germline V gene encodes CDR1 SEHNR and CDR2 FQNEAQ (reference sequence). V shed 5 bases and J shed 1 base, with 8 bases lying between them.

For the CDR3, the DNA is TGTGCCAGTTACCCTCTAGCGGGAGCGGGATACAATGAGCAGTTCTTC. Its protein is CASYPLAGAGYNEQFF. The rearrangement joins TRBV19 to TRBJ2-1; 10 bases line up with TRBD2. J gave up 4 bases and V 8 bases, and 11 bases lay outside the gene matches. Germline CDR1 is LNHDA and CDR2 is SQIVND (reference sequence). The CDR3 loop spans 16 amino acids. Full variable domain (outside the CDR3, taken from reference TRBV19 and TRBJ2-1): DGGITQSPKYLFRKEGQNVTLSCEQNLNHDAMYWYRQDPGQGLRLIYYSQIVNDFQKGDIAEGYSVSREKKESFPLTVTSAQKNPTAFYLCASYPLAGAGYNEQFFGPGTRLTVL.

The V call is TRBV5-6, the J call TRBJ1-2; 10 bases agree with TRBD1. The CDR3 has 14 residues. Germline V CDR1 and CDR2: SGHDT, YYEEEE. The junction had 1 base not matched to a gene; V was cut back by 3 bases and J by 2 bases. This CDR3 is CASSSTGGNYGYTF. The CDR3 bases are TGTGCCAGCAGCTCGACAGGGGGCAACTATGGCTACACCTTC.

This rearrangement joins TRBV10-3 to TRBJ1-2; TRBD1 agrees at 7 bases. Trimming removed 3 bases from V and 8 bases from J; junction bases left unmatched: 6. Germline V gene sequence: CDR1 ENHRY, CDR2 SYGVKD. The CDR3 has 13 amino acids. CDR3 loop: CAISEGQVVGYTF. CDR3 bases: TGTGCCATCAGTGAAGGACAGGTGGTGGGCTACACCTTC.

The rearrangement joins TRBV7-9 to TRBJ2-1; D possibly corresponds to TRBD1 (6 bases). V gave up 4 bases and J gave up 7 bases, with 14 bases separating them. The CDR3 spans 14 residues. Germline V CDR1 and CDR2: SEHNR, FQNEAQ (reference sequence). The CDR3 region has the DNA TGTGCCAGCAGCTCCCACGGGACAACGAATGAGCAGTTCTTC. As protein: CASSSHGTTNEQFF.

This chain joins TRBV5-4 and TRBJ2-1; 9 nucleotides line up with TRBD2. V shed 3 bases and J 6 bases; nucleotides not matched to a gene: 10. Germline V gene sequence: CDR1 SGHNT, CDR2 YYREEE (reference sequence). The CDR3 is made up of 16 amino acids. The CDR3 nucleotides are TGTGCCAGCAGCTCTACCCTAGCGGGGAGGGGCAATGAGCAGTTCTTC. Protein: CASSSTLAGRGNEQFF.